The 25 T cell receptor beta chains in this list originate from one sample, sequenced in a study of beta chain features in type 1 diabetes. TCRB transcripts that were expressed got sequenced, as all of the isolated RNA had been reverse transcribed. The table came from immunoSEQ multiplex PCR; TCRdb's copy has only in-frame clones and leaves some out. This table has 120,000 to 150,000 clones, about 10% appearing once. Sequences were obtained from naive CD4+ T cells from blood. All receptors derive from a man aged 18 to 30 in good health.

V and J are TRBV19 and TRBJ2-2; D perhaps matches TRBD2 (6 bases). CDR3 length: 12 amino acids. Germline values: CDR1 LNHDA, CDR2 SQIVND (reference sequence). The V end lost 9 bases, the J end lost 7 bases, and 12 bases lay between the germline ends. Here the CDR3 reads CASRGKLGELFF. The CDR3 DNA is TGTGCCAGCCGGGGGAAGCTCGGGGAGCTGTTTTTT.

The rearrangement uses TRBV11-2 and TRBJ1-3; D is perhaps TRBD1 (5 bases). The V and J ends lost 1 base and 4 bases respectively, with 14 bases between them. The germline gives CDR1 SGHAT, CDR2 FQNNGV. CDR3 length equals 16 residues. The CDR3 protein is CASSLAGGTAGNTIYF. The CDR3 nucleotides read TGTGCCAGCAGCTTAGCTGGGGGGACGGCCGGAAACACCATATATTTT.

CDR3 nucleotide sequence: TGTGCCTGGAGGCCCGGGACAGGCTATGAAAAACTGTTTTTT. It encodes CAWRPGTGYEKLFF. J is TRBJ1-4 and V is TRBV30; 8 bases are a match to TRBD1. CDR3 size: 14 residues. CDR1 and CDR2 from the germline V gene are GTSNPN and SVGIG (reference sequence). V lost 3 bases and J lost 6; bases outside the gene matches: 6. Full variable domain (outside the CDR3, taken from reference TRBV30 and TRBJ1-4): SQTIHQWPATLVQPVGSPLSLECTVEGTSNPNLYWYRQAAGRGLQLLFYSVGIGQISSEVPQNLSASRPQDRQFILSSKKLLLSDSGFYLCAWRPGTGYEKLFFGSGTQLSVL.

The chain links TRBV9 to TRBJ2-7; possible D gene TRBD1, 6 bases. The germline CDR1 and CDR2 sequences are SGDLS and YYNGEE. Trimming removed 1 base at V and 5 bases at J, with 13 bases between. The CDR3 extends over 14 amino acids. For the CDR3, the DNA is TGTGCCAGCAGCGTAACAGGGCTAGCCCACGAGCAGTACTTC. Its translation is CASSVTGLAHEQYF.

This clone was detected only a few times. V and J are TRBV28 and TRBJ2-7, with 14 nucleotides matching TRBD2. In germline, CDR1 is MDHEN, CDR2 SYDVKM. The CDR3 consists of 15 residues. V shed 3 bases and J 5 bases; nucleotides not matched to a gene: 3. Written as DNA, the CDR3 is TGTGCCAGCAGTTTGGGGACTAGCGGGGGTAACGAGCAGTACTTC. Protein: CASSLGTSGGNEQYF.

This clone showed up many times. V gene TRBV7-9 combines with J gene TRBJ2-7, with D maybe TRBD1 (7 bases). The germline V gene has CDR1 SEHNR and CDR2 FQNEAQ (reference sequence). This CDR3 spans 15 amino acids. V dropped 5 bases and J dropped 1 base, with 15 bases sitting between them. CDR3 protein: CASSRRGTESYEQYF. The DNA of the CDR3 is TGTGCCAGCAGCCGGAGGGGGACAGAATCCTACGAGCAGTACTTC.

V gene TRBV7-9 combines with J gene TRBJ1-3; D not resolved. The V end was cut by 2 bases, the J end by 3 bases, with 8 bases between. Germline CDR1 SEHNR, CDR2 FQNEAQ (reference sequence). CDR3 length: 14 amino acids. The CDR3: CASSLSGIGNTIYF. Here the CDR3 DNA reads TGTGCCAGCAGCTTATCGGGAATTGGAAACACCATATATTTT.

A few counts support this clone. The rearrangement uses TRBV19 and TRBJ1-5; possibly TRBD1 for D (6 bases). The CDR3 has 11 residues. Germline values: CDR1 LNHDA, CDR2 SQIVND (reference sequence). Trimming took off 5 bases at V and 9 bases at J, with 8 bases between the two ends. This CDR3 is CASSLQGPQHF. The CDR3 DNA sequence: TGTGCCAGTAGTCTACAGGGGCCCCAGCATTTT.

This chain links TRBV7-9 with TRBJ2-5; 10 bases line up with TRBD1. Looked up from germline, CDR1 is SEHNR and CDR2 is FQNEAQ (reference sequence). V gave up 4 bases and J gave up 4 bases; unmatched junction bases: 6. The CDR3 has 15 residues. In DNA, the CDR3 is TGTGCCAGCAGCTCGATGGGACAGGGGTTAGAGACCCAGTACTTC. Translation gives CASSSMGQGLETQYF. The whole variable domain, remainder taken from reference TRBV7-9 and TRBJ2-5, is DTGVSQNPRHKITKRGQNVTFRCDPISEHNRLYWYRQTLGQGPEFLTYFQNEAQLEKSRLLSDRFSAERPKGSFSTLEIQRTEQGDSAMYLCASSSMGQGLETQYFGPGTRLLVL.

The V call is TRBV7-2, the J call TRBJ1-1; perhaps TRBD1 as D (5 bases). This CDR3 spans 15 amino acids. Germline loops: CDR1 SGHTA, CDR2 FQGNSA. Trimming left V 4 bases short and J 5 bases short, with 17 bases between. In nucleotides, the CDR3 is TGTGCCAGCAGCTCCCACCCCCAGGGTAGGACTGAAGCTTTCTTT. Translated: CASSSHPQGRTEAFF.

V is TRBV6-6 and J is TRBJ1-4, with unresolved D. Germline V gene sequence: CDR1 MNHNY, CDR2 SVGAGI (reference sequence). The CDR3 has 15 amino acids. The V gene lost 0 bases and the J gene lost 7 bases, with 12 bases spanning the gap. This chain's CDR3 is CASSYSPPLGEKLFF. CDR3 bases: TGTGCCAGCAGTTACTCCCCCCCACTCGGTGAAAAACTGTTTTTT.

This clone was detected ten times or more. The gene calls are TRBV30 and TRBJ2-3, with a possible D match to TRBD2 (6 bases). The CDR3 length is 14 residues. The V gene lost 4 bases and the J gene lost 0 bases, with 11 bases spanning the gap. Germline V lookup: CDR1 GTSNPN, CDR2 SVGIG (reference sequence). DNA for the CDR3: TGTGCCTGGAATCGGGACTTGAGCACAGATACGCAGTATTTT. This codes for CAWNRDLSTDTQYF. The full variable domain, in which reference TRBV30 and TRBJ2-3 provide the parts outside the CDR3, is SQTIHQWPATLVQPVGSPLSLECTVEGTSNPNLYWYRQAAGRGLQLLFYSVGIGQISSEVPQNLSASRPQDRQFILSSKKLLLSDSGFYLCAWNRDLSTDTQYFGPGTRLTVL.

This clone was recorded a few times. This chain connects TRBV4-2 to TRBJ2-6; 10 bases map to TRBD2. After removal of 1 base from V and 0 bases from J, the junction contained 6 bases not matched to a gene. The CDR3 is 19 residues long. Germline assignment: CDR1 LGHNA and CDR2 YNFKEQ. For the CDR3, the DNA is TGTGCCAGCAGCCAAGCTGAGCGGGGGGGGGTCTCTGGGGCCAACGTCCTGACTTTC. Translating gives CASSQAERGGVSGANVLTF.

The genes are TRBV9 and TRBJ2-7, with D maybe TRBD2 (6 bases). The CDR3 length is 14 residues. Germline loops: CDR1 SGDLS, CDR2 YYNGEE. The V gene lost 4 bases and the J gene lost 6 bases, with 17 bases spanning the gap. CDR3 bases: TGTGCCAGCAGCACCCCGGGGGAAAGAGCCGAGCAGTACTTC. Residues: CASSTPGERAEQYF.

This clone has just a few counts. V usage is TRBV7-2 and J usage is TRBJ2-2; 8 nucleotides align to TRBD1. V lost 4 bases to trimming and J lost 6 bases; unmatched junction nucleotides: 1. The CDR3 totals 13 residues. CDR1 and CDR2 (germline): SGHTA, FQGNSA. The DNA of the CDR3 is TGTGCCAGCAGCTGGACAGGGCCCGGGGAGCTGTTTTTT. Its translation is CASSWTGPGELFF.

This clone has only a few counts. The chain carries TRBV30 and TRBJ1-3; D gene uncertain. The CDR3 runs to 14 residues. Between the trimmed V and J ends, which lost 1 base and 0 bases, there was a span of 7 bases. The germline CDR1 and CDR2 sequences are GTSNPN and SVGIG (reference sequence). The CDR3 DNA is TGTGCCTGGAGTGCGGGATCCTCTGGAAACACCATATATTTT. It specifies CAWSAGSSGNTIYF.

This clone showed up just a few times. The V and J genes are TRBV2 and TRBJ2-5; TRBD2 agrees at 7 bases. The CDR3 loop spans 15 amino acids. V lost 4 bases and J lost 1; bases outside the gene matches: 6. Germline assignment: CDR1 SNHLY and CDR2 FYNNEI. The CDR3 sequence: CASSGASGPQETQYF. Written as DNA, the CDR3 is TGTGCCAGCAGTGGGGCTAGCGGTCCCCAAGAGACCCAGTACTTC.

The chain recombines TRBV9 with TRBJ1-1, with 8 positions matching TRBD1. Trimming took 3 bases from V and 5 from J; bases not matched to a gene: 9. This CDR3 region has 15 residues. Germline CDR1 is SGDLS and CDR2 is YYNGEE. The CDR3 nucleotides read TGTGCCAGCAGCGCATTAGACAGGGGATGGACTGAAGCTTTCTTT. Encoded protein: CASSALDRGWTEAFF.

The CDR3 DNA follows: TGTGCCTGGAGTCCTTCCGGGAACACTGAAGCTTTCTTT. It is translated as CAWSPSGNTEAFF. The gene calls are TRBV30 and TRBJ1-1; D not certain. Trimming cost V 2 bases and J 1 base, with 8 bases left between them. This CDR3 comprises 13 residues. Per germline, CDR1 GTSNPN and CDR2 SVGIG (reference sequence).

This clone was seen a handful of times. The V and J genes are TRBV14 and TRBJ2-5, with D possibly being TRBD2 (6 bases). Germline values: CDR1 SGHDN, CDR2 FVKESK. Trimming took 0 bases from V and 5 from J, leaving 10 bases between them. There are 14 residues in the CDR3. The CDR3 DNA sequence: TGTGCCAGCAGCCAAGATTGGGGGAGGGAGACCCAGTACTTC. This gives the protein CASSQDWGRETQYF. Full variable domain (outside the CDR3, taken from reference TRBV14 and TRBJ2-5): EAGVTQFPSHSVIEKGQTVTLRCDPISGHDNLYWYRRVMGKEIKFLLHFVKESKQDESGMPNNRFLAERTGGTYSTLKVQPAELEDSGVYFCASSQDWGRETQYFGPGTRLLVL.

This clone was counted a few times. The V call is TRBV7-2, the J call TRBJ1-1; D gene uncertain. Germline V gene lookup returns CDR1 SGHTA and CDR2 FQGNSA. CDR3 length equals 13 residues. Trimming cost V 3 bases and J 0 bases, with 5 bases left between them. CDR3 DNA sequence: TGTGCCAGCAGCTTCCGTATGAACACTGAAGCTTTCTTT. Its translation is CASSFRMNTEAFF.

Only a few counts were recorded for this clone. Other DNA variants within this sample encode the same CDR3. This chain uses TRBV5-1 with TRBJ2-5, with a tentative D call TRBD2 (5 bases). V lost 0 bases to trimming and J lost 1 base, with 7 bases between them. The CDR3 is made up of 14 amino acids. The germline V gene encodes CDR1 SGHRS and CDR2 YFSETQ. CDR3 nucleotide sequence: TGCGCCAGCAGCTTGGGGCTAGCCCAAGAGACCCAGTACTTC. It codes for CASSLGLAQETQYF.

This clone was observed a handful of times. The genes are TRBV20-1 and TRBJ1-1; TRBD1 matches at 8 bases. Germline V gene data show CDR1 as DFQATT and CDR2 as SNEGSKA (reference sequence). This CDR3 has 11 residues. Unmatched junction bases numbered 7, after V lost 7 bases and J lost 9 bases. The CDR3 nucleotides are TGCAGTGAAATCCAGGGGGCGAAAGCTTTCTTT. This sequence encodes CSEIQGAKAFF.

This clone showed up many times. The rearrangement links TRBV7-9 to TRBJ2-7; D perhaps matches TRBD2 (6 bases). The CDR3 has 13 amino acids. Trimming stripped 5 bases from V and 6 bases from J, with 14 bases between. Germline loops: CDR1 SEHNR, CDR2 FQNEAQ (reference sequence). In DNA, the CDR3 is TGTGCCAGCAGCCAGCGGACGGAGGGCGAGCAGTACTTC. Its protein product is CASSQRTEGEQYF.

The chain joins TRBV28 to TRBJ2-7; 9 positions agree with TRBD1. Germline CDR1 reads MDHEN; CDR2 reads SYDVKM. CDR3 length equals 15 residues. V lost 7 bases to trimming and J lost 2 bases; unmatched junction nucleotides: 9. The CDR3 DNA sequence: TGTGCCAGCAATACACCCGGGACAGGGACCTACGAGCAGTACTTC. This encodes CASNTPGTGTYEQYF.